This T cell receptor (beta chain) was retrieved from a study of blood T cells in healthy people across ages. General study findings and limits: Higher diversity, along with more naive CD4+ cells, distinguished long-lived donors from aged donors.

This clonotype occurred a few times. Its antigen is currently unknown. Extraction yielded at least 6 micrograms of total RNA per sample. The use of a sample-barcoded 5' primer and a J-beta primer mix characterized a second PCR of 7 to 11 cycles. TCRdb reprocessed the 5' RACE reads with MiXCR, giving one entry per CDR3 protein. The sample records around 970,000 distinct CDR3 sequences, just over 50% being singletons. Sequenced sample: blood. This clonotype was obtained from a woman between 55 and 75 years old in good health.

Here the CDR3 DNA reads TGTGCCAGCAGCTCAGGGACAGGAATTTCTATGAACACTGAAGCTTTCTTT. Amino acids: CASSSGTGISMNTEAFF. The V call is TRBV7-9, the J call TRBJ1-1, with 8 bases that match TRBD1. Germline CDR1 reads SEHNR; CDR2 reads FQNEAQ (reference sequence). The CDR3 has 17 amino acids. V gave up 4 bases and J gave up 0 bases; unmatched junction bases: 10.